Listed below are T cell receptor beta chains from one sample, sequenced in a study of cytomegalovirus exposure and HLA in healthy donors. Libraries were prepared by immunoSEQ multiplex PCR; TCRdb keeps only in-frame clonotypes and omits some of them. The sample gives 110,000 to 150,000 clones, roughly 70% of which show up once; roughly 4% is in the top ten. Sequencing was performed on PBMCs. All receptors derive from a man aged 55 to 70 in good health and CMV-seronegative. The CDR3 runs from the conserved cysteine through the conserved F or W. A D gene is named only where the DNA matches it firmly. Some rows mark clone size as missing; the rest say once, few, many or name a class of expanded clone.

abundance: few; len: 17; d_gene: TRBD2; v_gene: TRBV6-4; j_gene: TRBJ2-1; CDR3nt: TGTGCCAGCAGTGACCCGGGACTAGCGGGAGGGAACAATGAGCAGTTCTTC; CDR3aa: CASSDPGLAGGNNEQFF
abundance: NA; len: 15; d_gene: TRBD1; v_gene: TRBV5-4; j_gene: TRBJ2-7; CDR3nt: TGTGCCAGCAGCTTGGGACAGGGGTATTCCTACGAGCAGTACTTC; CDR3aa: CASSLGQGYSYEQYF
abundance: once; len: 13; d_gene: TRBD1; v_gene: TRBV2; j_gene: TRBJ1-1; CDR3nt: TGTGCCAGCACTCTCACAGGGGGCACTGAAGCTTTCTTT; CDR3aa: CASTLTGGTEAFF
abundance: NA; len: 12; d_gene: NA; v_gene: TRBV9; j_gene: TRBJ2-5; CDR3nt: TGTGCCAGCAGCCCGGGCCAAGAGACCCAGTACTTC; CDR3aa: CASSPGQETQYF
abundance: NA; len: 14; d_gene: NA; v_gene: TRBV27; j_gene: TRBJ1-6; CDR3nt: TGTGCCAGCAGTTTAAGGGCGGGGAATTCACCCCTCCACTTT; CDR3aa: CASSLRAGNSPLHF
abundance: few; len: 16; d_gene: NA; v_gene: TRBV7-9; j_gene: TRBJ2-1; CDR3nt: TGTGCCAGCAGCGGGACTAGCAGGGGGCGGCTCAATGAGCAGTTCTTC; CDR3aa: CASSGTSRGRLNEQFF
abundance: NA; len: 14; d_gene: TRBD2; v_gene: TRBV5-4; j_gene: TRBJ2-1; CDR3nt: TGTGCCAGCAGCGGAGTAGCGGGAGACAATGAGCAGTTCTTC; CDR3aa: CASSGVAGDNEQFF
abundance: NA; len: 16; d_gene: NA; v_gene: TRBV5-4; j_gene: TRBJ2-5; CDR3nt: TGTGCCAGCAGCTGGGAGGGCGACAGGGGTCGAGAGACCCAGTACTTC; CDR3aa: CASSWEGDRGRETQYF
abundance: NA; len: 17; d_gene: TRBD1; v_gene: TRBV15; j_gene: TRBJ1-3; CDR3nt: TGTGCCACCAGTATCCACTGGACAGGGCCGAATGGAAACACCATATATTTT; CDR3aa: CATSIHWTGPNGNTIYF
abundance: NA; len: 12; d_gene: NA; v_gene: TRBV30; j_gene: TRBJ1-2; CDR3nt: TGTGCCTGGACGTCCGGGAACTATGGCTACACCTTC; CDR3aa: CAWTSGNYGYTF
abundance: NA; len: 14; d_gene: NA; v_gene: TRBV28; j_gene: TRBJ2-7; CDR3nt: TGTGCCAGCAGTTTATCCGGGACTGCCCACGAGCAGTACTTC; CDR3aa: CASSLSGTAHEQYF
abundance: few; len: 20; d_gene: NA; v_gene: TRBV19; j_gene: TRBJ2-1; CDR3nt: TGTGCCAGTAGTATGGTTGTGGGGCCCGATTCTAGATTTGACCACACTGAGCAGTTCTTC; CDR3aa: CASSMVVGPDSRFDHTEQFF
abundance: once; len: 18; d_gene: NA; v_gene: TRBV19; j_gene: TRBJ1-2; CDR3nt: TGTGCCAGTACCTTATATGCCGGGAGGAGGAGCCATCCCTATGGCTACACCTTC; CDR3aa: CASTLYAGRRSHPYGYTF
abundance: NA; len: 14; d_gene: TRBD1; v_gene: TRBV19; j_gene: TRBJ2-2; CDR3nt: TGTGCCAGTAGTAGCAGGGGGCTCGGCGGGGAGCTGTTTTTT; CDR3aa: CASSSRGLGGELFF
abundance: once; len: 15; d_gene: TRBD2; v_gene: TRBV6-5; j_gene: TRBJ2-7; CDR3nt: TGTGCCAGCACCCCGGGGGGGGCGGGTGGCTACGAGCAGTACTTC; CDR3aa: CASTPGGAGGYEQYF
abundance: NA; len: 15; d_gene: TRBD1; v_gene: TRBV30; j_gene: TRBJ2-3; CDR3nt: TGTGCCTGGACCCGGGACAGGGGGAGTACAGATACGCAGTATTTT; CDR3aa: CAWTRDRGSTDTQYF
abundance: NA; len: 16; d_gene: TRBD1; v_gene: TRBV7-9; j_gene: TRBJ2-7; CDR3nt: TGTGCCAGCAGCCATCTCACAGGGGAAGGCAAATACGAGCAGTACTTC; CDR3aa: CASSHLTGEGKYEQYF
abundance: NA; len: 14; d_gene: NA; v_gene: TRBV19; j_gene: TRBJ2-7; CDR3nt: TGTGCCAGTAGTCGAAGGGAGGGGGAATACGAGCAGTACTTC; CDR3aa: CASSRREGEYEQYF
abundance: NA; len: 14; d_gene: TRBD1; v_gene: TRBV25-1; j_gene: TRBJ2-4; CDR3nt: TGTGCCAGCAGCCTCCGGGACAGGGGTAACATTCAGTACTTC; CDR3aa: CASSLRDRGNIQYF
abundance: NA; len: 14; d_gene: NA; v_gene: TRBV25-1; j_gene: TRBJ1-4; CDR3nt: TGTGCCAGCAGGAGTTCCTGGGCACTCGAAAAACTGTTTTTT; CDR3aa: CASRSSWALEKLFF
abundance: NA; len: 16; d_gene: TRBD2; v_gene: TRBV30; j_gene: TRBJ2-2; CDR3nt: TGTGCCTGGAGGTGGGGGGCTAGCGGGTCGGCCGGGGAGCTGTTTTTT; CDR3aa: CAWRWGASGSAGELFF
abundance: NA; len: 16; d_gene: NA; v_gene: TRBV7-8; j_gene: TRBJ2-7; CDR3nt: TGTGCCAGCACCGGGACTCTGGCCAGGAGGTCCTACGAGCAGTACTTC; CDR3aa: CASTGTLARRSYEQYF
abundance: NA; len: 16; d_gene: NA; v_gene: TRBV6-5; j_gene: TRBJ1-1; CDR3nt: TGTGCCAGCAGTTACTCGGTGGGGGCGGCGAACACTGAAGCTTTCTTT; CDR3aa: CASSYSVGAANTEAFF
abundance: NA; len: 19; d_gene: TRBD2; v_gene: TRBV7-2; j_gene: TRBJ2-7; CDR3nt: TGTGCCAGCAGCTCAGACGGGACTAGCGGGACCCTTTTATCCTACGAGCAGTACTTC; CDR3aa: CASSSDGTSGTLLSYEQYF
abundance: NA; len: 16; d_gene: NA; v_gene: TRBV28; j_gene: TRBJ2-1; CDR3nt: TGTGCCAGCAGTTCCGGACAGAGTGGTGGGTACAATGAGCAGTTCTTC; CDR3aa: CASSSGQSGGYNEQFF
abundance: NA; len: 14; d_gene: NA; v_gene: TRBV9; j_gene: TRBJ2-7; CDR3nt: TGTGCCAGCAGCGTAGGAGTAGCGCCCTACGAGCAGTACTTC; CDR3aa: CASSVGVAPYEQYF
abundance: few; len: 16; d_gene: TRBD2; v_gene: TRBV7-2; j_gene: TRBJ2-4; CDR3nt: TGTGCCAGCAGCTCTATAGCGGGAGGAGACAAAAACATTCAGTACTTC; CDR3aa: CASSSIAGGDKNIQYF
abundance: NA; len: 13; d_gene: TRBD1; v_gene: TRBV25-1; j_gene: TRBJ1-6; CDR3nt: TGTGCCAGCACCAGGACAGGGAGGTCACCCCTCCACTTT; CDR3aa: CASTRTGRSPLHF
abundance: few; len: 15; d_gene: TRBD2; v_gene: TRBV5-4; j_gene: TRBJ2-2; CDR3nt: TGTGCCAGCAGCTTCGGGGGGGAGAACACCGGGGAGCTGTTTTTT; CDR3aa: CASSFGGENTGELFF
abundance: NA; len: 16; d_gene: NA; v_gene: TRBV18; j_gene: TRBJ1-3; CDR3nt: TGTGCCAGCTCTCCCAACCAGGGTGGCGCTGGAAACACCATATATTTT; CDR3aa: CASSPNQGGAGNTIYF
abundance: once; len: 13; d_gene: NA; v_gene: TRBV5-4; j_gene: TRBJ2-3; CDR3nt: TGTGCCAGCAGCTTGCCTAGTTACGACACGCAGTATTTT; CDR3aa: CASSLPSYDTQYF
abundance: few; len: 16; d_gene: NA; v_gene: TRBV6-5; j_gene: TRBJ1-1; CDR3nt: TGTGCCAGCAGTTCTCCAGGGTGGGAAGATATAACTGAAGCTTTCTTT; CDR3aa: CASSSPGWEDITEAFF
abundance: once; len: 14; d_gene: NA; v_gene: TRBV2; j_gene: TRBJ2-7; CDR3nt: TGTGCCAGCACGGGGACTTCCCCACTTTACGAGCAGTACTTC; CDR3aa: CASTGTSPLYEQYF
abundance: once; len: 14; d_gene: NA; v_gene: TRBV4-2; j_gene: TRBJ2-7; CDR3nt: TGTGCCAGCAGCCAAGATCGGGGCAGGGGCGAGCAGTACTTC; CDR3aa: CASSQDRGRGEQYF
abundance: NA; len: 12; d_gene: NA; v_gene: TRBV6-5; j_gene: TRBJ1-2; CDR3nt: TGTGCCAGCAGTTACAGGGGCTATGGCTACACCTTC; CDR3aa: CASSYRGYGYTF
abundance: NA; len: 15; d_gene: NA; v_gene: TRBV29-1; j_gene: TRBJ2-7; CDR3nt: TGCAGCGTTGAAGAACCCCTGGGGGACTCCTACGAGCAGTACTTC; CDR3aa: CSVEEPLGDSYEQYF
abundance: NA; len: 17; d_gene: TRBD1; v_gene: TRBV28; j_gene: TRBJ1-4; CDR3nt: TGTGCCAGCATTCAGGGGGACCCCCGACTTCATCACGAAAAACTGTTTTTT; CDR3aa: CASIQGDPRLHHEKLFF
abundance: NA; len: 16; d_gene: TRBD1; v_gene: TRBV5-4; j_gene: TRBJ1-1; CDR3nt: TGTGCCAGCAGCTTACCGAGGGGGCCCATGAACACTGAAGCTTTCTTT; CDR3aa: CASSLPRGPMNTEAFF
abundance: few; len: 16; d_gene: NA; v_gene: TRBV11-3; j_gene: TRBJ2-6; CDR3nt: TGTGCCAGCAGCCCTACCTCGCATTCTGGGGCCAACGTCCTGACTTTC; CDR3aa: CASSPTSHSGANVLTF
abundance: NA; len: 13; d_gene: NA; v_gene: TRBV29-1; j_gene: TRBJ2-3; CDR3nt: TGCAGCGTTGAAATCGGGGTGGGAGATACGCAGTATTTT; CDR3aa: CSVEIGVGDTQYF
abundance: NA; len: 13; d_gene: NA; v_gene: TRBV5-4; j_gene: TRBJ2-5; CDR3nt: TGTGCCAGCAGCTCGGACTTCCAAGAGACCCAGTACTTC; CDR3aa: CASSSDFQETQYF
abundance: NA; len: 17; d_gene: TRBD2; v_gene: TRBV7-3; j_gene: TRBJ2-3; CDR3nt: TGTGCCAGCAGCCAAAGCCAAAGCGGGAGGAAAACAGATACGCAGTATTTT; CDR3aa: CASSQSQSGRKTDTQYF
abundance: NA; len: 14; d_gene: TRBD1; v_gene: TRBV6-1; j_gene: TRBJ2-7; CDR3nt: TGTGCCTCCAACCCAGGACAGGGGGCCTACGAGCAGTACTTC; CDR3aa: CASNPGQGAYEQYF
abundance: few; len: 15; d_gene: NA; v_gene: TRBV15; j_gene: TRBJ2-3; CDR3nt: TGTGCCACCAGCAGAGGCGGAGATCTCACAGATACGCAGTATTTT; CDR3aa: CATSRGGDLTDTQYF
abundance: NA; len: 18; d_gene: NA; v_gene: TRBV27; j_gene: TRBJ2-5; CDR3nt: TGTGCCAGCAGTTTGGGGAACAGCGCGGCCGGGGGCCAAGAGACCCAGTACTTC; CDR3aa: CASSLGNSAAGGQETQYF
abundance: NA; len: 15; d_gene: NA; v_gene: TRBV7-2; j_gene: TRBJ2-2; CDR3nt: TGTGCCAGCAGCCCGCCTTCCCCGGTCACCGGGGAGCTGTTTTTT; CDR3aa: CASSPPSPVTGELFF
abundance: few; len: 11; d_gene: NA; v_gene: TRBV10-1; j_gene: TRBJ2-1; CDR3nt: TGCGCCAGCAGGGATACAGGGGAGCAGTTCTTC; CDR3aa: CASRDTGEQFF
abundance: NA; len: 14; d_gene: NA; v_gene: TRBV2; j_gene: TRBJ2-2; CDR3nt: TGTGCCAGCAGCCGGGACTCTAACACCGGGGAGCTGTTTTTT; CDR3aa: CASSRDSNTGELFF
abundance: NA; len: 11; d_gene: NA; v_gene: TRBV6-1; j_gene: TRBJ1-1; CDR3nt: TGTGCCAGCAGGGGACTCACTGAAGCTTTCTTT; CDR3aa: CASRGLTEAFF
abundance: few; len: 16; d_gene: TRBD1; v_gene: TRBV7-8; j_gene: TRBJ1-2; CDR3nt: TGTGCCAGCAGCTTAGATCAGGGGGCGACCTCCTATGGCTACACCTTC; CDR3aa: CASSLDQGATSYGYTF
abundance: NA; len: 16; d_gene: NA; v_gene: TRBV28; j_gene: TRBJ1-2; CDR3nt: TGTGCCAGCAGATCCCCCCCAGGCGAGTTTTCTTATGGCTACACCTTC; CDR3aa: CASRSPPGEFSYGYTF
abundance: NA; len: 16; d_gene: TRBD1; v_gene: TRBV19; j_gene: TRBJ1-5; CDR3nt: TGTGCCAGTAGTACCAACCCGGGACAGAGTATCCAGCCCCAGCATTTT; CDR3aa: CASSTNPGQSIQPQHF
abundance: few; len: 14; d_gene: TRBD1; v_gene: TRBV16; j_gene: TRBJ1-2; CDR3nt: TGTGCCAGCAGCCAATTCGCGACAGGGGTCGGCTACACCTTC; CDR3aa: CASSQFATGVGYTF
abundance: NA; len: 14; d_gene: TRBD1; v_gene: TRBV18; j_gene: TRBJ1-2; CDR3nt: TGTGCCAGCTCCCTCGGACAGGCGCAGTATGGCTACACCTTC; CDR3aa: CASSLGQAQYGYTF
abundance: NA; len: 13; d_gene: NA; v_gene: TRBV5-1; j_gene: TRBJ2-7; CDR3nt: TGCGCCAGCAGCACTGGAGAAGTCTACGAGCAGTACTTC; CDR3aa: CASSTGEVYEQYF